This T cell receptor (beta chain) was captured by sequencing in a study of T cells in Graves' hyperthyroidism and ophthalmopathy. Sampled blood dates from first hyperthyroidism diagnosis, and it precedes any ophthalmopathy symptoms. Regions amplified from RNA transcripts were the TCR beta CDR3 regions. HTBI primers were the set used in a first-round RT-PCR of the TCR CDR3. TCRdb ran MiXCR on the multiplex PCR reads and lists one entry per CDR3 protein. Of approximately 370,000 distinct CDR3 sequences listed, approximately 17% are singletons. This clonotype was counted at least ten times. There are 14 residues in the CDR3. CDR1 and CDR2 from the germline V gene are SGHAT and FQNNGV. Trimming left V 4 bases short and J 4 bases short, with 14 bases between.

Sequencing was performed on blood. The sequence was collected from a woman under 40 with Graves' hyperthyroidism that later progressed to Graves' ophthalmopathy. The rearrangement uses TRBV11-2 and TRBJ2-7; a weak D match, TRBD1 (6 bases). The CDR3 region is CASSSRTERYEQYF. The DNA for the CDR3 is TGTGCCAGCAGCTCCCGGACAGAGCGATACGAGCAGTACTTC.